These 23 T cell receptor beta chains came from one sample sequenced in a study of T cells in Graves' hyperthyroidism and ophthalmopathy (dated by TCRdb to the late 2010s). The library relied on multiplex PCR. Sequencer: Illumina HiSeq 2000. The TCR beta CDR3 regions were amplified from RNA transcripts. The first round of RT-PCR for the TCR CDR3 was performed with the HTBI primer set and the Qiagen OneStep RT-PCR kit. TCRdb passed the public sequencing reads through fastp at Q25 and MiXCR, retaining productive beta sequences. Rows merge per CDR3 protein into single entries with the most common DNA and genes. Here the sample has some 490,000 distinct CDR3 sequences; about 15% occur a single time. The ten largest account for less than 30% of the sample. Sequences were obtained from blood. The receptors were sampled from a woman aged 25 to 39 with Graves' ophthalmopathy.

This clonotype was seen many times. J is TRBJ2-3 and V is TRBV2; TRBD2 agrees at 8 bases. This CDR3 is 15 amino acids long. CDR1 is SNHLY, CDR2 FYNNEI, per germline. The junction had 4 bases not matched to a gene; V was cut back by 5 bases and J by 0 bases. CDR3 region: CASSPTSASTDTQYF. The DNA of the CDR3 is TGTGCCAGCAGTCCGACTAGCGCGAGCACAGATACGCAGTATTTT.

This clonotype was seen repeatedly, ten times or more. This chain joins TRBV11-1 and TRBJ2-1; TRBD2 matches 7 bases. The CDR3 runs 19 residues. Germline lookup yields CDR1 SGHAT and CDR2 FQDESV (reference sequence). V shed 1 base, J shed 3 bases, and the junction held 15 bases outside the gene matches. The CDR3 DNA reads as TGTGCCAGCAGCTTAGTTGTAAAGGCGGGAGTTCCATACTACAATGAGCAGTTCTTC. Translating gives CASSLVVKAGVPYYNEQFF.

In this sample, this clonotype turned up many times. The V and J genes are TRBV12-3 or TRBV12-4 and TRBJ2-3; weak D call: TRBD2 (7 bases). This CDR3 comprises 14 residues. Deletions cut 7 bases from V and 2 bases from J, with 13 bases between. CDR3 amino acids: CASTRGGHTDTQYF. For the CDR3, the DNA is TGTGCCAGCACGAGGGGGGGGCACACAGATACGCAGTATTTT.

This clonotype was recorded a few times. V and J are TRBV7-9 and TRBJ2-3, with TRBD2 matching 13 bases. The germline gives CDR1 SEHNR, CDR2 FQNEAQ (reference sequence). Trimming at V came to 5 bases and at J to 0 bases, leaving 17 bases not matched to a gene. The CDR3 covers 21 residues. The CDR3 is CASSRTLSGTSGATSTDTQYF. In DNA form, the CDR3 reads TGTGCCAGCAGCCGAACACTCTCCGGGACTAGCGGGGCTACTAGCACAGATACGCAGTATTTT.

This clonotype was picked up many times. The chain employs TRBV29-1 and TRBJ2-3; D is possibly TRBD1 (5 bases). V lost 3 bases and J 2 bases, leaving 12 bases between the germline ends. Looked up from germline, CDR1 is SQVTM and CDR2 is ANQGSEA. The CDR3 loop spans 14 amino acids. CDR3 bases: TGCAGCGTTGAGCCAGGGCTCCACACAGATACGCAGTATTTT. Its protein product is CSVEPGLHTDTQYF.

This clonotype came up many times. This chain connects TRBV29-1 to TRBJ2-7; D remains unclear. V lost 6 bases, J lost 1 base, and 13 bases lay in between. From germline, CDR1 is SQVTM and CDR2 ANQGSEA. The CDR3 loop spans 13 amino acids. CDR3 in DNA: TGCAGCGTCAGCGAGATCCTTTCCTACGAGCAGTACTTC. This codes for CSVSEILSYEQYF.

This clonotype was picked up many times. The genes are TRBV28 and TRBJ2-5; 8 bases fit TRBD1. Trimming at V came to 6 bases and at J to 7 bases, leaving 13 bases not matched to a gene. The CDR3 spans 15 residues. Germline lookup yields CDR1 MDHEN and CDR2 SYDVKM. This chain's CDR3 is CASSKGQGWGPTQYF. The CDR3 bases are TGTGCCAGCAGCAAAGGACAGGGATGGGGTCCGACCCAGTACTTC.

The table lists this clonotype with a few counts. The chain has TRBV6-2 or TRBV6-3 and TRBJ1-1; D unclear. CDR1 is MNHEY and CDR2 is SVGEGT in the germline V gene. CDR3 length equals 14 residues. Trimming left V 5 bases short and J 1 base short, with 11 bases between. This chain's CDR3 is CASSTQDQNTEAFF. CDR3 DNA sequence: TGTGCCAGCAGTACCCAGGACCAGAACACTGAAGCTTTCTTT.

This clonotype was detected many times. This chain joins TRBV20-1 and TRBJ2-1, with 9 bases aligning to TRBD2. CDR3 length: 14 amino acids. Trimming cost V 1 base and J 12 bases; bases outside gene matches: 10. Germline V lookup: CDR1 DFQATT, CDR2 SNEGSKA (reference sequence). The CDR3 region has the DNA TGCAGTGCTAGAGGTAGACTAGCGGCGCGGGGGCAGTTCTTC. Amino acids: CSARGRLAARGQFF.

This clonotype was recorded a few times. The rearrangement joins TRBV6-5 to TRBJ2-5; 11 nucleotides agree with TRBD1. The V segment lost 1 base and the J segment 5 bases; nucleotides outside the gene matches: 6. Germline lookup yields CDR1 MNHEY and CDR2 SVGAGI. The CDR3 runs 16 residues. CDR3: CASSYWGTGGRETQYF. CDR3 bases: TGTGCCAGCAGTTACTGGGGGACAGGGGGGAGGGAGACCCAGTACTTC.

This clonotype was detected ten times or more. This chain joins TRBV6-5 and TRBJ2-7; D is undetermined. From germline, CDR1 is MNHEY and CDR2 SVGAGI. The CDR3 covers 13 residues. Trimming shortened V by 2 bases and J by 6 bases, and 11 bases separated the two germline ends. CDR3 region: CASSYEVHSEQYF. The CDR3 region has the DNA TGTGCCAGCAGTTACGAAGTCCACTCCGAGCAGTACTTC.

CDR3 region: CASSPPIMNTEAFF. CDR3 DNA: TGTGCCAGCAGTCCTCCTATTATGAACACTGAAGCTTTCTTT. This chain uses TRBV28 with TRBJ1-1; D remains unclear. V lost 5 bases and J 0 bases, leaving 10 bases between the germline ends. The length of the CDR3 is 14 residues. Germline V gene sequence: CDR1 MDHEN, CDR2 SYDVKM.

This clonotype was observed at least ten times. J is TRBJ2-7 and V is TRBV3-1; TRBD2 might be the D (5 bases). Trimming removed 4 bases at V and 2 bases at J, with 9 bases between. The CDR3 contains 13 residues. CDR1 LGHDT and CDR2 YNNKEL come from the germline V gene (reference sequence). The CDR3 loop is CASSRTGTYEQYF. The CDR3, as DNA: TGTGCCAGCAGCCGCACGGGAACCTACGAGCAGTACTTC.

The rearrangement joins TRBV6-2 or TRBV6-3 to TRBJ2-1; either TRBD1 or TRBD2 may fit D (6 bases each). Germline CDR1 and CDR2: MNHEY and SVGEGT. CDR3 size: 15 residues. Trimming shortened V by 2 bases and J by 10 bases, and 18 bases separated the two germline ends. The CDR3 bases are TGTGCCAGCAGTTACGGTGGAGGGGGACCCAAGGAGCAGTTCTTC. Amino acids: CASSYGGGGPKEQFF.

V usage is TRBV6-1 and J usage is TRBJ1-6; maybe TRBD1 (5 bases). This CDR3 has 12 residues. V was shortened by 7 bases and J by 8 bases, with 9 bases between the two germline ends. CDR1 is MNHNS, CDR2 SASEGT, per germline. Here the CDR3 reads CASTQTDSPLHF. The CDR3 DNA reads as TGTGCCAGCACCCAGACAGATTCACCCCTCCACTTT.

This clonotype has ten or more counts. The chain's CDR3 is CASRDLPYEQYF. In DNA form, the CDR3 reads TGTGCCAGCCGGGACTTGCCCTACGAGCAGTACTTC. The chain employs TRBV28 and TRBJ2-7; maybe TRBD2 (6 bases). The CDR3 contains 12 residues. V was clipped by 8 bases and J by 2 bases, with 10 bases between them. The germline V gene encodes CDR1 MDHEN and CDR2 SYDVKM. The variable domain in full, completed from reference TRBV28 and TRBJ2-7, reads DVKVTQSSRYLVKRTGEKVFLECVQDMDHENMFWYRQDPGLGLRLIYFSYDVKMKEKGDIPEGYSVSREKKERFSLILESASTNQTSMYLCASRDLPYEQYFGPGTRLTVT.

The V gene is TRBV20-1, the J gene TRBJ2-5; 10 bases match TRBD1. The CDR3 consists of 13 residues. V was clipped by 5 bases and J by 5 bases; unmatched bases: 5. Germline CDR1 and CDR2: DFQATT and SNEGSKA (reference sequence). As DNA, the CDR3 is TGCAGTGCTTGGACAGGGGGAGGGGAGACCCAGTACTTC. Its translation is CSAWTGGGETQYF.

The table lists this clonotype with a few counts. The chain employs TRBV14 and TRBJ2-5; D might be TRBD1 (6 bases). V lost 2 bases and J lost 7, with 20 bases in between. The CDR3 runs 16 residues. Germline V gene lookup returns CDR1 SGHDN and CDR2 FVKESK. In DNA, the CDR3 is TGTGCCAGCAGCCAATTCCTAGGGGACACAAGAGCGACCCAGTACTTC. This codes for CASSQFLGDTRATQYF.

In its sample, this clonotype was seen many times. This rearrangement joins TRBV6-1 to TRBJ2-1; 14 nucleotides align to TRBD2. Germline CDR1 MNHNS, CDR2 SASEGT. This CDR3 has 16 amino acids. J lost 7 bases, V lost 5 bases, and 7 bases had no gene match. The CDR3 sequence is CASSLAGTSGSNEQFF. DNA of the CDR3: TGTGCCAGCAGTTTAGCCGGGACTAGCGGGAGTAATGAGCAGTTCTTC.

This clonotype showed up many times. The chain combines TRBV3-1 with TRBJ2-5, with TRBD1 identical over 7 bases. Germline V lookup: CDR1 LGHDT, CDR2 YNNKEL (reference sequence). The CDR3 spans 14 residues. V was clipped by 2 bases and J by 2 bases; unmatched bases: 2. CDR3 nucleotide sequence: TGTGCCAGCAGCCAATTGGGACAGCAAGAGACCCAGTACTTC. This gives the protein CASSQLGQQETQYF.

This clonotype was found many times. CDR3 nucleotides: TGCGCCAGCAGCTTGGGGCCTAATCCCGGCGAGCAGTACTTC. Residues: CASSLGPNPGEQYF. J is TRBJ2-7 and V is TRBV5-1; D is unresolved. CDR1 and CDR2 (germline): SGHRS, YFSETQ. The CDR3 has 14 amino acids. V was clipped by 0 bases and J by 6 bases, with 13 bases between them.

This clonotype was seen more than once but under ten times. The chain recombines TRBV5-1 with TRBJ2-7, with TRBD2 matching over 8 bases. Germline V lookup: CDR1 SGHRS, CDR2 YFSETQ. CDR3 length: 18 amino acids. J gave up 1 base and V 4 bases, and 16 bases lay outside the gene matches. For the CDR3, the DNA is TGCGCCAGCAGCCCCTATTTCTCAAGCGGGAGTTTATCCTACGAGCAGTACTTC. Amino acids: CASSPYFSSGSLSYEQYF.

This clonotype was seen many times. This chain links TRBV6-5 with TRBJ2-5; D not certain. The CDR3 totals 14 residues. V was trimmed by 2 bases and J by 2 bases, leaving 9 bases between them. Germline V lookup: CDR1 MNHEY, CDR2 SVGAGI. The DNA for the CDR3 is TGTGCCAGCAGTTACAGGAATGGGCAAGAGACCCAGTACTTC. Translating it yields CASSYRNGQETQYF.